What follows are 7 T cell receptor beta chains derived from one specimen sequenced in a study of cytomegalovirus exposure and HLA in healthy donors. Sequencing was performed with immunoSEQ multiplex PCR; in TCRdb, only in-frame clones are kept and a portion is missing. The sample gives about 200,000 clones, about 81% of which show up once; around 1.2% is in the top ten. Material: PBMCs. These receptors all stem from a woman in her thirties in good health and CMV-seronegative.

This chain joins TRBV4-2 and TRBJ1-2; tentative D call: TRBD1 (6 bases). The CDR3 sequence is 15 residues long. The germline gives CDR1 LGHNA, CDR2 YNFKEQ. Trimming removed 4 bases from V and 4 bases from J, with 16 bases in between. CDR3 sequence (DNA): TGTGCCAGCAGCCCCTCGAGGGACACTTCCTATGGCTACACCTTC. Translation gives CASSPSRDTSYGYTF.

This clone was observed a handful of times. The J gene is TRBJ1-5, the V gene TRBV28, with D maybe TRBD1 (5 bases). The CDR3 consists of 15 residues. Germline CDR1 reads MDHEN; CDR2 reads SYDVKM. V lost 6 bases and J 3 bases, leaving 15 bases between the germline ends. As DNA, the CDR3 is TGTGCCAGCAGCCGACAGTTGACACCCAATCAGCCCCAGCATTTT. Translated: CASSRQLTPNQPQHF.

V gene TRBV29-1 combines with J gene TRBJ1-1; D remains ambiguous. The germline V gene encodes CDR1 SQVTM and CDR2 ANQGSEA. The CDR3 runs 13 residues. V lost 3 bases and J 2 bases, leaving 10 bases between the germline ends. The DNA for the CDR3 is TGCAGCGTTGATGGGCAGTTTAACACTGAAGCTTTCTTT. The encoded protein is CSVDGQFNTEAFF.

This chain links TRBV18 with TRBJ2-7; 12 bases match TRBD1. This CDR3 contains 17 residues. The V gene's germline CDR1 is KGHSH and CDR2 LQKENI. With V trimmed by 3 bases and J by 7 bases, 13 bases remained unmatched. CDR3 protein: CASSPVAGQGATREQYF. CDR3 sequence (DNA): TGTGCCAGCTCACCGGTAGCGGGACAGGGGGCGACAAGGGAGCAGTACTTC.

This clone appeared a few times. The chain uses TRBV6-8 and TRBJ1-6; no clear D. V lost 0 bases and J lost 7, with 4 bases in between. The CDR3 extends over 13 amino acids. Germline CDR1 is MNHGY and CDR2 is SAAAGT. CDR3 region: CASSYSRNSPLHF. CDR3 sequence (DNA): TGTGCCAGCAGTTACTCGAGGAATTCACCCCTCCACTTT.

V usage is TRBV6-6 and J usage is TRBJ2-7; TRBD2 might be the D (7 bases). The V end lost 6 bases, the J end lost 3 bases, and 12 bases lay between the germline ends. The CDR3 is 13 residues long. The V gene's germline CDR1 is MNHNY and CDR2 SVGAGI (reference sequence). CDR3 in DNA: TGTGCCAGCAGGAGGGGGGGCCTCTACGAGCAGTACTTC. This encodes CASRRGGLYEQYF.

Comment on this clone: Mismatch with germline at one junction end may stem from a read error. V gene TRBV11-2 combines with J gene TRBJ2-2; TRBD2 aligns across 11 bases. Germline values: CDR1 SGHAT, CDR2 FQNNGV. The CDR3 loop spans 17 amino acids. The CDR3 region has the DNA TGTGCCAGCAGCTTCCGAACAGTAGCGGGGGGGGCCGGAGAGCTGTTTTTT. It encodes CASSFRTVAGGAGELFF.